A selection of T cell receptor beta chains follows, all from one sample in a study of spatial heterogeneity in lung cancer. TCRdb ran MiXCR on the 5' RACE reads and lists one entry per CDR3 protein. The sample yields around 60,000 distinct CDR3 sequences, 7.5% to 8.5% seen once. Sequencing was performed on PBMCs, taken at surgery. The receptors shown here come from a female donor with early-stage non-small cell lung cancer. Each CDR3 is given with its conserved first and last residue. A D gene is named only where the DNA matches it firmly.

J | V | D | CDR3
TRBJ2-1 | TRBV4-2 | - | CASSQEGAYEQFF
TRBJ1-1 | TRBV5-1 | TRBD1 | CASSLGTGPEAFF
TRBJ2-5 | TRBV19 | TRBD1 | CASSTTGEKETQYF
TRBJ2-5 | TRBV11-2 | - | CASSSTGHEGETQYF
TRBJ2-1 | TRBV7-2 | - | CASSSPGEYNEQFF
TRBJ1-6 | TRBV20-1 | - | CSAREVQNSNSPLHF
TRBJ2-5 | TRBV7-9 | - | CASSLARDVGETQYF
TRBJ2-7 | TRBV7-9 | - | CASSTNGKPYEQYF
TRBJ2-3 | TRBV24-1 | TRBD1 | CATSAPIGGSSTDTQYF
TRBJ1-1 | TRBV19 | - | CASNRDGSTEAFF
TRBJ2-7 | TRBV9 | - | CASSVDGTAGYEQYF
TRBJ1-2 | TRBV14 | - | CASSPVGGIAYGYTF
TRBJ2-3 | TRBV5-1 | TRBD1 | CASSSGTATSTDTQYF
TRBJ2-4 | TRBV23-1 | TRBD1 | CASPLGQGKAKNIQYF
TRBJ2-2 | TRBV12-3/TRBV12-4 | - | CASGLGGNTGELFF
TRBJ2-1 | TRBV2 | - | CASSLYRGLNMEQFF
TRBJ2-2 | TRBV7-3 | - | CASSATYTGELFF
TRBJ2-6 | TRBV12-3/TRBV12-4 | - | CASRNLNSGANVLTF
TRBJ1-2 | TRBV7-3 | TRBD1 | CASSLRAGGSGYTF
TRBJ1-2 | TRBV5-8 | - | CASSSRLIGYTF
TRBJ1-5 | TRBV6-5 | - | CASSPTEEGQPQHF
TRBJ2-7 | TRBV5-6 | TRBD1 | CASSPTGVDEQYF
TRBJ1-5 | TRBV18 | TRBD1 | CASSPMDRGLDQPQHF
TRBJ1-5 | TRBV2 | TRBD1 | CASSREQGKEQPQHF
TRBJ1-5 | TRBV29-1 | - | CSVADVSWEPQHF
TRBJ2-3 | TRBV10-3 | - | CAISESQGRVTDTQYF
TRBJ2-2 | TRBV2 | - | CASSEALSGPNRELFF
TRBJ1-5 | TRBV7-9 | - | CASSLGRQNQPQHF
TRBJ2-7 | TRBV13 | TRBD1 | CASSLRGLGEQYF
TRBJ1-4 | TRBV5-1 | - | CASSLAPQGANEKLFF
TRBJ2-2 | TRBV2 | - | CASSNNAGELFF
TRBJ1-1 | TRBV7-3 | - | CASSLAHSPTEAFF
TRBJ2-3 | TRBV5-6 | - | CASSPSLLDTQYF
TRBJ2-1 | TRBV5-1 | TRBD1 | CASSWTGTGGNEQFF
TRBJ1-1 | TRBV7-9 | - | CASSLLGARTEAFF
TRBJ2-3 | TRBV6-5 | - | CASSSGSSTDTQYF
TRBJ2-3 | TRBV6-5 | - | CASSRVQAATDTQYF
TRBJ2-5 | TRBV28 | - | CASSRVQETQYF
TRBJ2-1 | TRBV3-1 | - | CASSQDGRHGNEQFF
TRBJ1-2 | TRBV19 | - | CASSIPGLNYGYTF
TRBJ1-1 | TRBV5-1 | - | CASSWRTGNEAFF
TRBJ2-1 | TRBV19 | - | CASKDLARNEQFF
TRBJ2-3 | TRBV5-1 | - | CASSLRGASDTQYF
TRBJ2-1 | TRBV6-1 | - | CASSEAWRAREQFF
TRBJ1-1 | TRBV20-1 | - | CSARTGGVNTEAFF
TRBJ2-3 | TRBV11-1 | TRBD1 | CASSRTGTTDTQYF
TRBJ2-7 | TRBV7-9 | - | CASSPLARTYEQYF
TRBJ1-2 | TRBV29-1 | TRBD1 | CSVEEWSDRHGYTF
TRBJ2-5 | TRBV11-1 | - | CTSSSRGGVGETQYF
TRBJ1-2 | TRBV12-3/TRBV12-4 | - | CASTYGRIGYTF
TRBJ2-1 | TRBV28 | TRBD2 | CANRGLAGISYNEQFF
TRBJ1-4 | TRBV20-1 | - | CSAREHPQGANEKLFF
TRBJ2-2 | TRBV5-6 | TRBD2 | CASSSDLAGWNTGELFF
TRBJ1-2 | TRBV7-9 | - | CASSLVGAGNYGYTF
TRBJ2-7 | TRBV5-1 | TRBD2 | CASSLEGYSGTTYEQYF